This TCR beta chain was captured by sequencing in a study of T cell repertoires in ileal Crohn's disease (dated by TCRdb to 2018 to 2020). Broadly, across the study: Median disease duration was around 8 years, and about 40% of patients were identified as active smokers at the time of surgery. The TCR repertoire was analysed in some 53 patients with Crohn's disease drawn from a prospective multicentre cohort. A Rutgeerts score higher than i0 was the definition used for endoscopic postoperative recurrence. Running in parallel with the study was a multicentre cohort set up to find predictors of early endoscopic recurrence following ileocolonic resection. About half of the patients received postoperative therapy: about a dozen received thiopurines and 15 to 20 received anti-TNF agents. Every patient underwent surgery because of a complication, which was stricturing disease in roughly 60% and penetrating disease in about 39%. A total of approximately 170 mucosal samples from some 50 patients were sequenced, collected from several sites on the surgical specimen as well as at postoperative endoscopy. The study at large found these results: Compared with CD4 T cells, sorted CD8 T cells held more high-frequency clones, which suggests that the mucosal expansions were mostly CD8. Mucosal CD4 and CD8 T cells were sorted and sequenced only in a subgroup of patients, the size of which was not stated. Patients who were active smokers at surgery had a significantly higher proportion of clonal expansions than non-smokers (about 27% vs 20%, p=0.02). Higher percentages of high-frequency clones at the time of surgery were linked to endoscopic recurrence, and every patient with clonality above 26.8% (18/57) had recurrence.

This clone was picked up a small number of times. It has no known antigen specificity. Base quality data are lacking; no much larger clone is found one base away. Trimming accounts for 2 bases at V and 6 bases at J, while the number of junction bases matched to no gene is 7. The CDR3 covers 17 residues, taking in both the cysteine and the phenylalanine. The CDR3 DNA has 51 bases and is translated from base 1. Reading the germline V gene gives CDR1 SGHRS and CDR2 YFSETQ. Adults with ileal or ileocolonic Crohn's disease and an indication for ileocolonic resection were eligible for inclusion. Whole ileal mucosal biopsies were stored frozen at -80°C before DNA extraction. Genomic DNA was extracted from frozen whole biopsies with a TRizol-based method and quantified on a NanoDrop 2000 spectrophotometer. For commercial TCRB immunosequencing, 450 to 550 nanograms of biopsy DNA were submitted for each sample. Adaptive Biotechnology amplified CDR3 regions from genomic DNA with a two-step multiplex PCR that controlled for amplification bias. Primers covering every V and J gene segment were used in the first PCR, while barcodes and Illumina adapters were added in the second PCR. CDR3 libraries were sequenced using an Illumina instrument. Per the authors' processing: The analysis drew on both the pipelines supplied by the vendor and custom analysis of the raw data in R/Bioconductor running R version 3.3.0. Clonality, which ranges from 0 to 1, was calculated as the inverse of the normalised Shannon entropy across all productive clones. High-frequency clones were defined as the share of the repertoire taken up by the top 100 clones, keeping only clones that passed a 95% confidence test. Overlap between samples was measured with the Morisita-Horn index, while repertoire diversity was measured with the Simpson index. Imported from immuneACCESS, the table was reduced by TCRdb to in-frame sequences with V and J called. These copies leave out some clones; in studies compared against another copy, an unresolved V gene accounts for under half, and the cause of the remainder is not known. For V, J and clone size, that table is used; D and trimming come from the DNA. The table for this sample lists roughly 7,100 clones; about three quarters of them were counted only once. The ten largest clones capture more than 9.5% of the sample.

The sequence came from an adult with Crohn's disease. Sequenced sample: ileal tissue. The sequence is built from TRBV5-1 and TRBJ2-1, and 14 bases in between align with TRBD2. In nucleotides, the sequence is TGCGCCAGCAGCTTTGGACTAGCGGGAGGACGAGCCAATGAGCAGTTCTTC. This yields the protein CASSFGLAGGRANEQFF.